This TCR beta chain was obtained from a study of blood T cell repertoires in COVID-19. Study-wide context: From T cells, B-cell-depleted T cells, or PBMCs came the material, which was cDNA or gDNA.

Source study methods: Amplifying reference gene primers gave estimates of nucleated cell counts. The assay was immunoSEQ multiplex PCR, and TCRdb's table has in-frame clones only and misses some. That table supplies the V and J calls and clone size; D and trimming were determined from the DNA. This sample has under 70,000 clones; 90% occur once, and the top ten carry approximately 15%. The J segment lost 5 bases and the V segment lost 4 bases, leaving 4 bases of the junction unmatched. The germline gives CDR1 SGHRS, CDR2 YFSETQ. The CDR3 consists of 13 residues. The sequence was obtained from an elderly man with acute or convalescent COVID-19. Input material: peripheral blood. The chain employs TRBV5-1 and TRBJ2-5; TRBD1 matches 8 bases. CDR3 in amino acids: CASSAGQAETQYF. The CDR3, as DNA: TGCGCCAGCAGCGCGGGACAGGCGGAGACCCAGTACTTC.